This T cell receptor beta chain was observed in a study of regulatory T cells in long-lasting Graves disease. V was clipped by 3 bases and J by 5 bases, with 13 bases between them. Germline assignment: CDR1 GTSNPN and CDR2 SVGIG (reference sequence). CDR3 size: 13 residues. Investigators prepared the TCR beta libraries by applying iRepertoire HTBI primers and Arm-PCR of CDR3 regions. TCRdb reanalysed the multiplex PCR reads using MiXCR and keeps one entry per CDR3 protein. The sample includes 500,000 to 800,000 distinct CDR3 sequences, 25% to 30% of them seen just once. This sample's time point: persistent/refractory GD, antithyroid drugs over 5 years with positive TRAb. Making the TCR library involved RNA that had been extracted from PBMCs.

This clonotype originated in a female donor with Graves disease. The source material was peripheral blood mononuclear cells (PBMCs), sampled when the disease was refractory, from a patient treated with antithyroid drugs. The chain has TRBV30 and TRBJ1-1; D is possibly TRBD1 (6 bases). The CDR3 DNA sequence: TGTGCCTGGAGGTGGGGAGGGGGGACTGAAGCTTTCTTT. This codes for CAWRWGGGTEAFF.